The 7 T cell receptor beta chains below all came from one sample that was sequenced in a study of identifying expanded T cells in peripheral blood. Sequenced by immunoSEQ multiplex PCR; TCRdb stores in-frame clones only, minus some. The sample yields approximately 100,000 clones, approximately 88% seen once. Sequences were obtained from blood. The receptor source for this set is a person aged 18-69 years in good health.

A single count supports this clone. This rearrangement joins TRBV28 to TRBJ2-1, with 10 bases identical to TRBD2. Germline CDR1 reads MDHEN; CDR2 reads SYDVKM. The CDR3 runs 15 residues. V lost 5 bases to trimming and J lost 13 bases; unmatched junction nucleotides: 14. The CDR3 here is CASSQINLAGEYQFF. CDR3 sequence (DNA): TGTGCCAGCAGTCAGATTAATCTAGCGGGGGAATACCAGTTCTTC.

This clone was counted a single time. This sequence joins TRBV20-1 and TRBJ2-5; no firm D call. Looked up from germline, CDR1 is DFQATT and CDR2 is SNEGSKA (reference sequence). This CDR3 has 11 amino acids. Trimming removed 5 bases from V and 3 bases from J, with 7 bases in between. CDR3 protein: CSAAREETQYF. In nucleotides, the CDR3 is TGCAGTGCTGCCCGGGAAGAGACCCAGTACTTC.

The CDR3 spells CASSQERDAGNTIYF. DNA for the CDR3: TGTGCCAGCAGCCAAGAACGGGATGCTGGAAACACCATATATTTT. The V and J genes are TRBV14 and TRBJ1-3, with D hard to call. The length of the CDR3 is 15 residues. The germline V gene has CDR1 SGHDN and CDR2 FVKESK. The V end lost 0 bases, the J end lost 2 bases, and 8 bases lay between the germline ends.

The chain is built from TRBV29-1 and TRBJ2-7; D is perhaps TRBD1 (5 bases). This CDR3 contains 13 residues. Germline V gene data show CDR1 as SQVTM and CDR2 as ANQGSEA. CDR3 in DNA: TGCAGTCCTTGGGGCAGAATATCCTACGAGCAGTACTTC. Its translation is CSPWGRISYEQYF.

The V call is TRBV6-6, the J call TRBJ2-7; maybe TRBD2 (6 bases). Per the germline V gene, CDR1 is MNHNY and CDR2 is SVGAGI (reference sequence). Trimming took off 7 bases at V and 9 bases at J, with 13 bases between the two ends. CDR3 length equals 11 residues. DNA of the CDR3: TGTGCCAGCAACCCGGGGACTGGGCAGTACTTC. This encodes CASNPGTGQYF.

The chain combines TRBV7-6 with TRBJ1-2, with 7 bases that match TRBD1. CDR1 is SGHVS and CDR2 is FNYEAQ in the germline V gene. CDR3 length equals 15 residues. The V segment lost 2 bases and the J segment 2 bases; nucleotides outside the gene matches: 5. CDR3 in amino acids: CASSLRQGANYGYTF. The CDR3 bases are TGTGCCAGCAGCTTACGACAGGGTGCAAACTATGGCTACACCTTC.

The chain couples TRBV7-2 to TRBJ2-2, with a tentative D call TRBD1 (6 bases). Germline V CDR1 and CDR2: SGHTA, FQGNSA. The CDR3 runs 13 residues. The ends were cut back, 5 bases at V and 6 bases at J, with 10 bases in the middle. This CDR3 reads CASSPAGAGELFF. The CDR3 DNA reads TGTGCCAGCAGCCCAGCAGGGGCCGGGGAGCTGTTTTTT.